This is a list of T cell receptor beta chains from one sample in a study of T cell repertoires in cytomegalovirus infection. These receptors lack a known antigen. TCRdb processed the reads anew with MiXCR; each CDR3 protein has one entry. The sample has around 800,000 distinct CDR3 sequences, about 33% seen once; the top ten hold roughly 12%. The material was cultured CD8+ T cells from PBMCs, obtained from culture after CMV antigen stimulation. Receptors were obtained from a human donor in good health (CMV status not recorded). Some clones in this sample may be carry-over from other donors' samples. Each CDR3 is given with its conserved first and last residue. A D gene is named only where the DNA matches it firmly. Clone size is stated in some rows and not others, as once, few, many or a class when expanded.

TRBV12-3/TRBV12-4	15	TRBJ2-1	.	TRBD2	TGTGCCAGCAACCCCGGGGGGGCCCTCCGCAATGAGCAGTTCTTC	CASNPGGALRNEQFF
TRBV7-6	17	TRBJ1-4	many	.	TGTGCCAGCAGCTCAGCGTCGGGGCCCGTCACTAATGAAAAACTGTTTTTT	CASSSASGPVTNEKLFF
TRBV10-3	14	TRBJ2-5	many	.	TGTGCCATCAGTGAGTCGTCATACCAAGAGACCCAGTACTTC	CAISESSYQETQYF
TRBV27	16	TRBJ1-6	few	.	TGTGCCAGCAGTTTAAAGGGGGGGAGATATAATTCACCCCTCCACTTT	CASSLKGGRYNSPLHF
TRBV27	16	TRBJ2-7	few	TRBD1	TGTGCCAGCAGTACAGGGACAGGGGCTACCTACTACGAGCAGTACTTC	CASSTGTGATYYEQYF
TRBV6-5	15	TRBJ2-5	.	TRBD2	TGTGCCAGCAGTTACTCGGGCGGGGGGACAGAGACCCAGTACTTC	CASSYSGGGTETQYF
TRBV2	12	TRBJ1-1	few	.	TGTGCCACCCTAACAGGGAAGACTGAAGCTTTCTTT	CATLTGKTEAFF
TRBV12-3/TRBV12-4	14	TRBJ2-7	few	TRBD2	TGTGCCAGCAGTACGGGACTAGCGGAGTACGAGCAGTACTTC	CASSTGLAEYEQYF
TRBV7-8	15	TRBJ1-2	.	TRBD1	TGTGCCAGCAGCGCAACCGGGACAGCTAACTATGGCTACACCTTC	CASSATGTANYGYTF
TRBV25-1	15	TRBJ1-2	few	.	TGTGCCAGCAGTGAAGGGGCAGGTTCGAGAAAGGGCTACACCTTC	CASSEGAGSRKGYTF
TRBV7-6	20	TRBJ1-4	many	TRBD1	TGTGCCAGCAGCCTTAGTCGACAGGGTCCCTTAGGTGGGACTAATGAAAAACTGTTTTTT	CASSLSRQGPLGGTNEKLFF
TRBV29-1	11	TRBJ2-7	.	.	TGCAGCGTTGTAGCAACCTACGAGCAGTACTTC	CSVVATYEQYF
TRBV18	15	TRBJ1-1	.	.	TGTGCCAGCTCACCAGGACAGCTCATGAACACTGAAGCTTTCTTT	CASSPGQLMNTEAFF
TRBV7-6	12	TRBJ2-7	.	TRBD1	TGTGCCACCGGGACAGGGTCTGGAGAGCAGTACTTC	CATGTGSGEQYF
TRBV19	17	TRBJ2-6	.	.	TGTGCCAGTAGTATAGATCTGCCCATGGGTTGGGCCAACGTCCTGACTTTC	CASSIDLPMGWANVLTF
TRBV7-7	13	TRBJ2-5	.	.	TGTGCTAGCAGCCAACACGAGCAAGAGACCCAGTACTTC	CASSQHEQETQYF
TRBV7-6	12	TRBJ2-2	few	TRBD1	TGTGCCAGCAGCTTAGGACAGGGTACGCTGTTTTTT	CASSLGQGTLFF
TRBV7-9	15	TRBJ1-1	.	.	TGTGCCAGCAGCCCACCGGGAGTTTTGAACACTGAAGCTTTCTTT	CASSPPGVLNTEAFF